This TCR beta chain was recorded in a study of metastatic and nonmetastatic thyroid tumors. Every patient was untreated before thyroid surgery. TCRdb re-called the PCR reads via MiXCR. The profile shows roughly 11,000 clones, around 26% of them singletons. J was trimmed by 1 base and V by 7 bases; bases with no gene match: 14. This CDR3 is built from 17 residues. Sequences were obtained from adjacent normal tissue. The TCR was taken from a male donor with papillary thyroid cancer or a benign thyroid nodule (not recorded which). Some clones in this sample may be carry-over from other donors' samples. The genes are TRBV12-3 or TRBV12-4 and TRBJ1-1; 8 bases match TRBD1. The DNA for the CDR3 is TGTGCCAGCATCCCCGGGGACAGGATGATCAGGAACACTGAAGCTTTCTTT. Its protein product is CASIPGDRMIRNTEAFF.